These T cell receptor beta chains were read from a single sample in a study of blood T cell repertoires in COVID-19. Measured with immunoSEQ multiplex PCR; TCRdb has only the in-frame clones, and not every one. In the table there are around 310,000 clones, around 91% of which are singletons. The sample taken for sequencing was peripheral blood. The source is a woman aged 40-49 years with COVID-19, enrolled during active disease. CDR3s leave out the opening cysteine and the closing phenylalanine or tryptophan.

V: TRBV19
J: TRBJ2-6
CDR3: ATWDRGVDGANVLT

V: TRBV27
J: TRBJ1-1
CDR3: ASSLSEGTPNTEAF

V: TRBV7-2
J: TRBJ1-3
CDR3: ASSFYSGRSGNTIY

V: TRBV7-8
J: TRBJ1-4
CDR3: ASSFPGSPLPNEKLF

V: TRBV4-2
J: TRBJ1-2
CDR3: ASSQDTQGTYGYT

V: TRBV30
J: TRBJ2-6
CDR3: AWTDGGASSGANVLT

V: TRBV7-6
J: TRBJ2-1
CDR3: ASSLVGTGGNEQF

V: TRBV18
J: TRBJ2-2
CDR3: ASSLDRRGTRGRTGELF

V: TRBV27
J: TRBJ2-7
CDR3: ASGSSYEQY

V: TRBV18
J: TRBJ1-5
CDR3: ASTGHLNQPQH

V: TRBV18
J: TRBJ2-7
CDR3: ASSVLRDRGPYEQY

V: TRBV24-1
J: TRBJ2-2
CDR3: ATSDGDRGQGGELF

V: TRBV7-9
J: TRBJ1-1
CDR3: ASSARDFMNTEAF

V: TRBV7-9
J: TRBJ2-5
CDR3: ASSLMLAGPPGETQY

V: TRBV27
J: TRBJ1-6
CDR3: ASRRAGGDSPLH

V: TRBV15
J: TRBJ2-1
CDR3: ATSRMTSDQGEQF

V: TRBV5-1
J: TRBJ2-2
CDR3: ASSDQDTGELF

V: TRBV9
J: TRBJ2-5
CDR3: ASSVSTGRETQY

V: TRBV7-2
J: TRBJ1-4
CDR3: ASSPKAGTNEKLF

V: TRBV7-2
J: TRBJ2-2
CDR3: ASSLVRTSGGASAGELF

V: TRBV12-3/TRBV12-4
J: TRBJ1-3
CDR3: ASTGEAGNTIY

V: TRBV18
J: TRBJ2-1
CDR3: ASSVTTGGPHEQF

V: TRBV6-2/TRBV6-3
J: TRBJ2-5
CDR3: ASSLRSGRVGETQY

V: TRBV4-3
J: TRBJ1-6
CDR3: ASSQDAPTGAYNSPLH

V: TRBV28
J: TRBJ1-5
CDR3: ASTERDRQPQH

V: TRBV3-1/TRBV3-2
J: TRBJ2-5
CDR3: ASSRHREETQY

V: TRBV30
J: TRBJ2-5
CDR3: AWSVLLPGWETQY

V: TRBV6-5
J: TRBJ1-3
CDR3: ASSYQGSSGNTIY

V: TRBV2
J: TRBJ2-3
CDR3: ARSGVARDTQY

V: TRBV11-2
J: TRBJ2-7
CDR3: ASSSTGGVGEQY

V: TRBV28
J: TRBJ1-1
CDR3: AIADSLGTEAF

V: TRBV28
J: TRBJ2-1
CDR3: ASSLRLVAYNEQF

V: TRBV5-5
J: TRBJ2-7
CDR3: ASSLGRVVIDEQY

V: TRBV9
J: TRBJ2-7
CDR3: ASSLRDSSYEQY

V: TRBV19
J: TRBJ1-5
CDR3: ASSIWGRSNQPQH

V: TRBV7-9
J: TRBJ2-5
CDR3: ASSLGIAGGPETQY

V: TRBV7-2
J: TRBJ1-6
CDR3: ASSAGTGSLCY

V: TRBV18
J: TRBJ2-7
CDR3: ASSPTGGGSSYEQY

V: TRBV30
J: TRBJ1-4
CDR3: AWSVFARTDEKLF

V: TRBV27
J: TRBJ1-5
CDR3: ASSLSTSNQPQH

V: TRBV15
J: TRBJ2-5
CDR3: ATSSSGTASFQETQY

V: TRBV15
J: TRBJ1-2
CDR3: ATSRDSQPAGLYGYT

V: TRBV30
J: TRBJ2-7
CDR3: AWSAGNLYEQY

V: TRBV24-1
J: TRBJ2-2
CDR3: ATSDSERANTGELF

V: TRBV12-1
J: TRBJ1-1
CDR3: ASSFTDRANTEAF

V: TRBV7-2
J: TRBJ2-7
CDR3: ASSLASAISYEQY

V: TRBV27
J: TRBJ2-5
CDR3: ASSLGTGHQETQY

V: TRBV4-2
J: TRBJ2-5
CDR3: ASSQEPGGPPLETQY